This record concerns one T cell receptor (beta chain) sequence. Its antigen is unknown. These data come from a study of blood T cells in healthy people across ages. The study's findings and limits: Significant beta diversity loss was already apparent by age 40, declining roughly linearly.

The authors ran a second PCR of roughly 6 to 12 cycles using a sample-barcoded 5' primer and a J-beta primer mix. Using its own MiXCR run on the 5' RACE reads, TCRdb lists one record per CDR3 protein. Of 540,000 or so distinct CDR3 sequences listed, nearly 25% were seen once; the top ten hold approximately 10%. V trimming: 5 bases; J trimming: 5 bases; junction bases outside the gene matches: 9. This CDR3 region has 15 residues. Germline values: CDR1 SGHTA, CDR2 FQGTGA. This same sample was also part of a study on T cells of mothers and their children. This second study notes: Per mother, over 9.5 million TCR beta CDR3 reads were obtained; per child, 2.5 million to 3.5 million.

The specimen sequenced was blood. The clonotype comes from a boy aged 10-17 years in good health. The V call is TRBV7-3, the J call TRBJ2-1; 7 bases are a match to TRBD1. The CDR3 loop is CASSPPGQTNNEQFF. The DNA for the CDR3 is TGTGCCAGCAGCCCCCCGGGACAGACTAACAATGAGCAGTTCTTC.